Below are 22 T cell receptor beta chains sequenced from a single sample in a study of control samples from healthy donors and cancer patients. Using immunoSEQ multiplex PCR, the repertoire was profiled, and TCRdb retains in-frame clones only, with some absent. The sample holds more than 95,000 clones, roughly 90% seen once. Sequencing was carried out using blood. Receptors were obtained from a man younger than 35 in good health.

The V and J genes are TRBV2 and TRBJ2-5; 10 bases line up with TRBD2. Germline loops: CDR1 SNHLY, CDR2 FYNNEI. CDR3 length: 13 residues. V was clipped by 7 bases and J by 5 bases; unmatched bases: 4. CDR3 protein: CASMETSGETQYF. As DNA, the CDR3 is TGTGCCAGCATGGAGACTAGCGGGGAGACCCAGTACTTC.

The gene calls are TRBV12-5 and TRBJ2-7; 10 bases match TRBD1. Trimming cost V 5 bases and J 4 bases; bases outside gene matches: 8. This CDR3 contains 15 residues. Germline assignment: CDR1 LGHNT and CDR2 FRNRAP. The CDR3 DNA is TGTGCTAGTGGTCCCGGACAGGGGGGGAGTTACGAGCAGTACTTC. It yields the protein CASGPGQGGSYEQYF.

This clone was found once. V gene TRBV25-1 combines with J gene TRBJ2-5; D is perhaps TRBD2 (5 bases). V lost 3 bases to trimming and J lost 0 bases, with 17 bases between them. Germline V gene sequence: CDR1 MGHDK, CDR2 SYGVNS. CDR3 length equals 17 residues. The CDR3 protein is CASSDPTSPLNQETQYF. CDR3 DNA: TGTGCCAGCAGTGATCCCACTAGTCCCCTCAACCAAGAGACCCAGTACTTC.

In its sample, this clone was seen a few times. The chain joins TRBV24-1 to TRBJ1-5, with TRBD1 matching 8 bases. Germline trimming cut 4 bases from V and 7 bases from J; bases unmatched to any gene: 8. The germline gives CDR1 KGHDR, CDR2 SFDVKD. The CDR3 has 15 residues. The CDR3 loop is CATSEPSGGSQPQHF. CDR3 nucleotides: TGTGCCACCAGTGAGCCCTCAGGGGGCAGCCAGCCCCAGCATTTT.

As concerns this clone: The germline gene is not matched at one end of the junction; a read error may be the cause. This CDR3 reads CAGSLSGLAGSHEQYF. CDR3 sequence (DNA): TGTGCCGGCAGCTTGAGCGGACTAGCGGGATCCCACGAGCAGTACTTC. J is TRBJ2-7 and V is TRBV7-8; TRBD2 aligns across 12 bases. CDR1 is SGHVS and CDR2 is FQNEAQ in the germline V gene. The CDR3 totals 16 residues.

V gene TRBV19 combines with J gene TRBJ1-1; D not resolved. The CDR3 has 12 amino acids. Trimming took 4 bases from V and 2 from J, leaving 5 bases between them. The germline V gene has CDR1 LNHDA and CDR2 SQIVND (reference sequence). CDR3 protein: CASSTANTEAFF. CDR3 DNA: TGTGCCAGTAGTACAGCTAACACTGAAGCTTTCTTT.

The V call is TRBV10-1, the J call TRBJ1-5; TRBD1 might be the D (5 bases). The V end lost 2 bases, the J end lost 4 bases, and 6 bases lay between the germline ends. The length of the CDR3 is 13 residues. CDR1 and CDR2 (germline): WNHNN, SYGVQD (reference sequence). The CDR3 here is CASSENRNQPQHF. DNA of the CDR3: TGCGCCAGCAGTGAGAACAGGAATCAGCCCCAGCATTTT.

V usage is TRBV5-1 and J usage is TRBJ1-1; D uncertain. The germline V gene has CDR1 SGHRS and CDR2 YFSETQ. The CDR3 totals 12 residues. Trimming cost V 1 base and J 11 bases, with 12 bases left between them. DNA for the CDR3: TGCGCCAGCAGCTTGCCCGACTTAGGTGCTTTCTTT. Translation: CASSLPDLGAFF.

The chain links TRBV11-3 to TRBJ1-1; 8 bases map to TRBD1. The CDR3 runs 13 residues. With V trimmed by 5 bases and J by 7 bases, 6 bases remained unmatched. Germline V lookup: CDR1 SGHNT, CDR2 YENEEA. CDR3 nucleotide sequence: TGTGCCAGCAGCCCCAGGGGGCTAAGTGAAGCTTTCTTT. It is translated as CASSPRGLSEAFF.

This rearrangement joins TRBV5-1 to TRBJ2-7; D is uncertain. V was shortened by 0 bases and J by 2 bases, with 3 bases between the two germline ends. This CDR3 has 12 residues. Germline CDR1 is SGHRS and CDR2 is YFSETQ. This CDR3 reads CASSLGAYEQYF. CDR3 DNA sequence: TGCGCCAGCAGCTTGGGGGCCTACGAGCAGTACTTC.

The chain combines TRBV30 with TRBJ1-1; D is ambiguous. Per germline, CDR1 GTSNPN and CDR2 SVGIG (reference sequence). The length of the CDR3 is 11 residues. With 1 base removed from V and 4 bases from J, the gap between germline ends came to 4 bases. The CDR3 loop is CAWSESTEAFF. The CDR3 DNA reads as TGTGCCTGGAGTGAGAGCACTGAAGCTTTCTTT.

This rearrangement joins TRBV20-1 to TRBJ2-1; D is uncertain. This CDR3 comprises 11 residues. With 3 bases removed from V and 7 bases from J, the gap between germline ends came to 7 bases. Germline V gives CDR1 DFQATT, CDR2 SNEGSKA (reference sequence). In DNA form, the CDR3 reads TGCAGTGCTAGTGAAAGAAATGAGCAGTTCTTC. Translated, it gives CSASERNEQFF.

The CDR3 loop is CASSTRDAREYF. CDR3 in DNA: TGTGCCAGCAGTACAAGGGACGCCAGGGAGTACTTC. V and J are TRBV6-5 and TRBJ2-7, with D tentatively TRBD1 or TRBD2 (5 bases each). This CDR3 spans 12 amino acids. V lost 5 bases, J lost 11 bases, and 16 bases lay in between. Looked up from germline, CDR1 is MNHEY and CDR2 is SVGAGI.

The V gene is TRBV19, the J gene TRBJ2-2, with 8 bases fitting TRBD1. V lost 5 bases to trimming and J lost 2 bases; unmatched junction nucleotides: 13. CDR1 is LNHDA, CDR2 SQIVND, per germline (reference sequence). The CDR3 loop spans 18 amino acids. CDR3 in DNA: TGTGCCAGTAGTCTGAGAGGACAGGGTATCGGAAACACCGGGGAGCTGTTTTTT. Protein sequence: CASSLRGQGIGNTGELFF.

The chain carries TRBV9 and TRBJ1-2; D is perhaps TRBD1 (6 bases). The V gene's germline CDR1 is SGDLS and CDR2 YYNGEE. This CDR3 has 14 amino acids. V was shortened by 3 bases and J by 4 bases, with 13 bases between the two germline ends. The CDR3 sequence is CASSAQGTSYGYTF. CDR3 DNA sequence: TGTGCCAGCAGCGCCCAGGGGACGTCCTATGGCTACACCTTC.

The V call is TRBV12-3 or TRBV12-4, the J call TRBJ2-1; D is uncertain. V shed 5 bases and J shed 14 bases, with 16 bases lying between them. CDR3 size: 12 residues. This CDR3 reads CASSGDTPWEFF. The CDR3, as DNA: TGTGCCAGCAGTGGAGACACCCCCTGGGAGTTCTTC.

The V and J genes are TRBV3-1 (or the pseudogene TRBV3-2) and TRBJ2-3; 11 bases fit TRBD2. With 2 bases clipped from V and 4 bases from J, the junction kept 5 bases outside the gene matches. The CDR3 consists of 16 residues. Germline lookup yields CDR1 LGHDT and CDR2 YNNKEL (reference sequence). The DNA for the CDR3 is TGTGCCAGCAGCCAACTAGCGGGAGGTACCCCAGATACGCAGTATTTT. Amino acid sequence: CASSQLAGGTPDTQYF.

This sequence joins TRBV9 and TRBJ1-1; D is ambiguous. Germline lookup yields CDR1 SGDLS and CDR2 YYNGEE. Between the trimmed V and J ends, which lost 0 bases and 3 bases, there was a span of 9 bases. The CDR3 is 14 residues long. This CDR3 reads CASSVEGRDTEAFF. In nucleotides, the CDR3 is TGTGCCAGCAGCGTAGAGGGCCGGGACACTGAAGCTTTCTTT.

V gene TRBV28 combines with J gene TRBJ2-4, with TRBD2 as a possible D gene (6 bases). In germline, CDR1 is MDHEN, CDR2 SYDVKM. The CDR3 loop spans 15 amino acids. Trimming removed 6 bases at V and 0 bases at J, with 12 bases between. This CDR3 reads CASRTPGVAKNIQYF. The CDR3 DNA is TGTGCCAGCAGAACTCCGGGGGTAGCCAAAAACATTCAGTACTTC.

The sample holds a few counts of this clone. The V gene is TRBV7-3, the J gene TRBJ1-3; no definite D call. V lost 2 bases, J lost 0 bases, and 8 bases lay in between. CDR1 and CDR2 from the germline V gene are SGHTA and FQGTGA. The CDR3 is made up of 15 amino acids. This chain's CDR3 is CASSLDGYSGNTIYF. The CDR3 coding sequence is TGTGCCAGCAGCTTAGACGGCTACTCTGGAAACACCATATATTTT.

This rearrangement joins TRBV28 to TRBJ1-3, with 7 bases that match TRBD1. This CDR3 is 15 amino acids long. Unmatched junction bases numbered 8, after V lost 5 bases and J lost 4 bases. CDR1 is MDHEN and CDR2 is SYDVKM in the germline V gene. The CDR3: CASSPGTEGGNTIYF. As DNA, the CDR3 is TGTGCCAGCAGTCCGGGGACAGAGGGGGGAAACACCATATATTTT.

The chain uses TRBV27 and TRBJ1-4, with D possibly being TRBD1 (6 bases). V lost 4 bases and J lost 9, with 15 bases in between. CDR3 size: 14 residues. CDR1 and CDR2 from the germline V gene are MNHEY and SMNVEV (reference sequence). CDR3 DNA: TGTGCCAGCAGTTCAGGGGAGAATGTGAAAAAACTGTTTTTT. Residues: CASSSGENVKKLFF.